This TCR beta chain comes out of a study of CD8 T cells in Susac syndrome. Study results and limitations: In Susac patients, clonal expansion was not detected in CD4+ cells.

Remarks on this clonotype: What it binds is not known.

Random hexamers were used to reverse transcribe an amount of roughly 0.5 to 1 ug RNA. TCRdb re-called the immunoSEQ multiplex PCR reads with MiXCR, one entry per CDR3 protein. The sample lists around 180,000 distinct CDR3 sequences; 90% to 95% were seen once. Purification of the CD8+ and CD4+ T cells relied on negative isolation, and TEMRA cells underwent FACS enrichment. The germline CDR1 and CDR2 sequences are SNHLY and FYNNEI. CDR3 length equals 14 residues. V lost 2 bases and J lost 10, with 12 bases in between. The specimen sequenced was CD4+ T cells from PBMCs. J is TRBJ1-6 and V is TRBV2; D is perhaps TRBD1 (5 bases). This sequence was found in a human donor with Susac syndrome. Written as DNA, the CDR3 is TGTGCCAGCAGTGAATTAGGAGGGGACTCACCCCTCCACTTT. Its protein product is CASSELGGDSPLHF.